The rows below give T cell receptor beta chains drawn from one sample of a study of beta chain features in type 1 diabetes. Clones were sequenced by immunoSEQ multiplex PCR, and TCRdb holds only the in-frame ones, with some missing. The profile shows some 350,000 clones, 8.5% to 10% of them singletons. The sequenced material came from central memory CD4+ T cells from blood. All receptors come from a man younger than 45 with type 1 diabetes. Each CDR3 is given with its conserved first and last residue. The D gene is left open where the match is weak. Some rows have no size entry. The others give once, few or many, or a class for an expanded clone.

clone size: many
D gene: NA
CDR3 length: 14
V gene: TRBV7-9
J gene: TRBJ1-2
CDR3 protein: CASSPDQLLYGYTF
CDR3 DNA: TGTGCCAGCAGCCCCGACCAACTCCTCTATGGCTACACCTTC

clone size: NA
D gene: NA
CDR3 length: 10
V gene: TRBV1
J gene: TRBJ2-7
CDR3 protein: CTSRRDEQYF
CDR3 DNA: TGCACCAGCAGAAGGGACGAGCAGTACTTC

clone size: many
D gene: NA
CDR3 length: 14
V gene: TRBV19
J gene: TRBJ2-5
CDR3 protein: CASSIGQAAATQYF
CDR3 DNA: TGTGCCAGTAGTATAGGTCAGGCGGCGGCGACCCAGTACTTC

clone size: NA
D gene: NA
CDR3 length: 16
V gene: TRBV4-1
J gene: TRBJ1-1
CDR3 protein: CASSQVPGGRGTEAFF
CDR3 DNA: TGCGCCAGCAGCCAAGTACCCGGGGGACGGGGGACTGAAGCTTTCTTT

clone size: few
D gene: TRBD1
CDR3 length: 16
V gene: TRBV7-9
J gene: TRBJ1-1
CDR3 protein: CASSHRQDRGRTEAFF
CDR3 DNA: TGTGCCAGCAGCCACAGACAGGACAGGGGGCGAACTGAAGCTTTCTTT

clone size: NA
D gene: TRBD2
CDR3 length: 16
V gene: TRBV6-1
J gene: TRBJ2-7
CDR3 protein: CASSQAGTSGRPEQYF
CDR3 DNA: TGTGCCAGCAGTCAAGCCGGGACTAGCGGGAGACCCGAGCAGTACTTC

clone size: few
D gene: TRBD1
CDR3 length: 14
V gene: TRBV7-2
J gene: TRBJ2-3
CDR3 protein: CASVTGEGTDTQYF
CDR3 DNA: TGTGCCAGCGTTACAGGGGAAGGGACAGATACGCAGTATTTT

clone size: NA
D gene: NA
CDR3 length: 16
V gene: TRBV27
J gene: TRBJ1-4
CDR3 protein: CASSSRTSSTNEKLFF
CDR3 DNA: TGTGCCAGCAGTTCCCGGACAAGTTCAACTAATGAAAAACTGTTTTTT

clone size: few
D gene: TRBD2
CDR3 length: 17
V gene: TRBV7-7
J gene: TRBJ2-5
CDR3 protein: CASSLVGLAGGQETQYF
CDR3 DNA: TGTGCCAGCAGCTTAGTTGGCCTAGCGGGAGGACAAGAGACCCAGTACTTC

clone size: few
D gene: TRBD2
CDR3 length: 16
V gene: TRBV15
J gene: TRBJ2-2
CDR3 protein: CATSREGLANTGELFF
CDR3 DNA: TGTGCCACCAGCAGGGAGGGACTAGCGAACACCGGGGAGCTGTTTTTT

clone size: few
D gene: NA
CDR3 length: 16
V gene: TRBV10-3
J gene: TRBJ1-5
CDR3 protein: CAISEQGSGSNQPQHF
CDR3 DNA: TGTGCCATCAGTGAGCAGGGCAGCGGTAGCAATCAGCCCCAGCATTTT